This T cell receptor (beta chain) appears in the sequencing data of a study of PD-1 blockade in classical Hodgkin lymphoma. Data came from immunoSEQ multiplex PCR; TCRdb stores just in-frame clones and leaves some out. Counted here are 22,000 or so clones, just under 80% occurring once; the ten biggest clones make up roughly 15%. Study results and limitations: Baseline TCR diversity was reportedly lower in newly diagnosed patients than healthy donors. Baseline diversity was lower in partial responders and progressors than complete responders.

To note about this clone: The antigen remains undetermined.

Patients all relapsed after autologous stem cell transplantation, and there was variation in brentuximab vedotin exposure. Germline V gene lookup returns CDR1 SGHRS and CDR2 YFSETQ. V was cut by 3 bases and J by 8 bases, with 12 bases left in between. The CDR3 spans 13 residues. This sequence originates from a human donor with classical Hodgkin lymphoma. The chain carries TRBV5-1 and TRBJ2-1, with D unresolved. Sequencing was performed on peripheral blood mononuclear cells (PBMCs), taken before the second cycle of nivolumab. The CDR3 loop is CASSSASRHEQFF. The CDR3 region has the DNA TGCGCCAGCAGCTCCGCTAGTCGGCATGAGCAGTTCTTC.